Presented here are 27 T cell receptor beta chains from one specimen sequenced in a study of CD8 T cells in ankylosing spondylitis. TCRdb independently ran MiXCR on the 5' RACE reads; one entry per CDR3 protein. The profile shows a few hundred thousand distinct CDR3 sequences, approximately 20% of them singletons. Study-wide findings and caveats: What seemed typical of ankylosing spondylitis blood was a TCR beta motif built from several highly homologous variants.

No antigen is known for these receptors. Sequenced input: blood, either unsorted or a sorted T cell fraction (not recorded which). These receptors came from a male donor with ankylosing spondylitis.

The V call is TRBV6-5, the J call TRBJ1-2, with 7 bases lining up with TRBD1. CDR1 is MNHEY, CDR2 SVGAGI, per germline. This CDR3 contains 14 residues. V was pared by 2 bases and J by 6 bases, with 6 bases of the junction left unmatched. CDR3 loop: CASSYRGLSNGYTF. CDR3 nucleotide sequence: TGTGCCAGCAGTTACAGGGGGCTGAGCAATGGCTACACCTTC.

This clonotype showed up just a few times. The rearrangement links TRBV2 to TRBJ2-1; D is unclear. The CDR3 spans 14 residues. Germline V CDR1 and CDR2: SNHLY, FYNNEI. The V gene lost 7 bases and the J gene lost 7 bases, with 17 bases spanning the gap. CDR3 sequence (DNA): TGTGCCAGCATGAACCCCAGCATCAGGAATGAGCAGTTCTTC. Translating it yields CASMNPSIRNEQFF.

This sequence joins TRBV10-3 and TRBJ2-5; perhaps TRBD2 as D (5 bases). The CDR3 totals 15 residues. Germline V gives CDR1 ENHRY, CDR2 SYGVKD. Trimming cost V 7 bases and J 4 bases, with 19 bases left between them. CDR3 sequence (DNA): TGTGCCATCAATGCTTACGAGGGAGCCGGAGAGACCCAGTACTTC. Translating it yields CAINAYEGAGETQYF.

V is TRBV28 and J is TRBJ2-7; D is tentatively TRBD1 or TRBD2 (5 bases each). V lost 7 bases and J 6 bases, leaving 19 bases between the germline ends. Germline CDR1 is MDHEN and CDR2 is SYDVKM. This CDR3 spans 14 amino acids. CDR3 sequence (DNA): TGTGCCAGCACCGGGGAAGGGGCGCAACGCGAGCAGTACTTC. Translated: CASTGEGAQREQYF.

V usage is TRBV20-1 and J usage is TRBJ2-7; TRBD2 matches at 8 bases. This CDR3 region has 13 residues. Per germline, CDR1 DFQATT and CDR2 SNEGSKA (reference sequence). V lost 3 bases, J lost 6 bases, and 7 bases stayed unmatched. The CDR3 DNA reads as TGCAGTGCTAGTGTAGCGGGAAAGGGCGAGCAGTACTTC. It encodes CSASVAGKGEQYF.

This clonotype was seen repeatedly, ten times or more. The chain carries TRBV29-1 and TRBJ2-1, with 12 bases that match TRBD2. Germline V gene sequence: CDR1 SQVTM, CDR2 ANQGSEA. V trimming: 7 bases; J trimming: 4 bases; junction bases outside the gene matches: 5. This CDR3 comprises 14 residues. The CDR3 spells CSALAGGQYNEQFF. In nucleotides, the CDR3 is TGCAGCGCCCTAGCGGGAGGGCAGTACAATGAGCAGTTCTTC.

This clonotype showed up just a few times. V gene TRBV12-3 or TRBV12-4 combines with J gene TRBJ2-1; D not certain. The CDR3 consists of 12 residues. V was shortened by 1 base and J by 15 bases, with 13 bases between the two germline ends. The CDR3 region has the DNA TGTGCCAGCAGTTTAGGGCCCCGAAAGAGGTTCTTC. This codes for CASSLGPRKRFF.

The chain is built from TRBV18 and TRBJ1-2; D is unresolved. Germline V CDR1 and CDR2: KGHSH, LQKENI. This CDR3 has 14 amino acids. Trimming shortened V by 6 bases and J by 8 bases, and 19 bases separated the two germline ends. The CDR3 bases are TGTGCCAGCTCGCCCTCAGAGGCGATTGAAGGCTACACCTTC. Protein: CASSPSEAIEGYTF.

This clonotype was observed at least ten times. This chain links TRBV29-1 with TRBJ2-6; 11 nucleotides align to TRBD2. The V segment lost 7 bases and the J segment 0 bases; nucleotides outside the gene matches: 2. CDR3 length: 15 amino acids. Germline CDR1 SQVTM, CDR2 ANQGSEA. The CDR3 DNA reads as TGCAGCGCCGGGACTAGCGGCTCTGGGGCCAACGTCCTGACTTTC. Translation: CSAGTSGSGANVLTF.

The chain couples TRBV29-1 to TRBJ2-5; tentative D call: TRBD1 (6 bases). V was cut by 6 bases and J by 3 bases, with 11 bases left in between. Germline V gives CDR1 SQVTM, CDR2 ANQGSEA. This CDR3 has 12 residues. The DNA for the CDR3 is TGCAGCGTCCGACAGGCTGAAGAGACCCAGTACTTC. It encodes CSVRQAEETQYF.

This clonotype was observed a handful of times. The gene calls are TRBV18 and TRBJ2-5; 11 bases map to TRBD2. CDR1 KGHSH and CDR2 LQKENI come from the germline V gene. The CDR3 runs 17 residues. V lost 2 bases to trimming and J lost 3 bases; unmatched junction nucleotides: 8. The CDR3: CASSPSLPLAGEETQYF. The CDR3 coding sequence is TGTGCCAGCTCACCATCCCTCCCACTAGCGGGAGAAGAGACCCAGTACTTC.

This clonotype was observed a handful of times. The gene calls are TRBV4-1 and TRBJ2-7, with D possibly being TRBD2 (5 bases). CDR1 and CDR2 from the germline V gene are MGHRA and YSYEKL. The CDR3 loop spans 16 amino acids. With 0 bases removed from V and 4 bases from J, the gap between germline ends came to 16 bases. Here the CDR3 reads CASSQDRLRAAYEQYF. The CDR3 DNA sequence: TGCGCCAGCAGCCAAGATAGGCTGAGGGCGGCTTACGAGCAGTACTTC.

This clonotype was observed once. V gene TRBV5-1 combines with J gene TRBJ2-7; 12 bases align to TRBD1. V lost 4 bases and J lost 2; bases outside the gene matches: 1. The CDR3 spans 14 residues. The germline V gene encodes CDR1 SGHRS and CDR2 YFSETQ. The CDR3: CASSGTGGTYEQYF. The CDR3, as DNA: TGCGCCAGCAGCGGGACAGGGGGCACCTACGAGCAGTACTTC.

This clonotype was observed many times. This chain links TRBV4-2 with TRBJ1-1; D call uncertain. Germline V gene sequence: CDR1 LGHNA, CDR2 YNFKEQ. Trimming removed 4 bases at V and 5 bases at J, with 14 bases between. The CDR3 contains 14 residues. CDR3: CASSLDVYGTEAFF. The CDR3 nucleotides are TGTGCCAGCAGCCTAGACGTGTATGGGACTGAAGCTTTCTTT.

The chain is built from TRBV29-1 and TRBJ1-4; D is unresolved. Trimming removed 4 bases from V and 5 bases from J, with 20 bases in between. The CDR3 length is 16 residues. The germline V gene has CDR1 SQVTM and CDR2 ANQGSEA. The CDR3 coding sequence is TGCAGCGTTGCCGGGTCCGAACTTAGTAAGAATGAAAAACTGTTTTTT. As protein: CSVAGSELSKNEKLFF.

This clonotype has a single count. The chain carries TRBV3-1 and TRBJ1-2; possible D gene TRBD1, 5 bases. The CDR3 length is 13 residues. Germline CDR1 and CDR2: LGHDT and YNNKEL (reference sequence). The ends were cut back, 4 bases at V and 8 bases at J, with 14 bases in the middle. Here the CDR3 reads CASSPTVEAGYTF. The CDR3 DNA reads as TGTGCCAGCAGCCCGACAGTGGAGGCCGGCTACACCTTC.

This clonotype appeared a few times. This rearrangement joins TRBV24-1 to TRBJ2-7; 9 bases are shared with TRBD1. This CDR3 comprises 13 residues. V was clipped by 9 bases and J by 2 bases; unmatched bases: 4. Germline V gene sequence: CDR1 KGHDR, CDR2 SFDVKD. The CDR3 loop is CATGGQGTYEQYF. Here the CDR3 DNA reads TGTGCCACCGGAGGACAGGGGACCTACGAGCAGTACTTC.

CDR3 nucleotide sequence: TGTGCCAGCAGCCAAGCACAGGGGGCAGCCACTGAAGCTTTCTTT. This gives the protein CASSQAQGAATEAFF. The chain has TRBV3-1 and TRBJ1-1; 9 nucleotides align to TRBD1. Trimming cost V 1 base and J 4 bases; bases outside gene matches: 4. The CDR3 has 15 residues. The germline CDR1 and CDR2 sequences are LGHDT and YNNKEL (reference sequence). Complete variable domain (other parts from reference TRBV3-1 and TRBJ1-1): DTAVSQTPKYLVTQMGNDKSIKCEQNLGHDTMYWYKQDSKKFLKIMFSYNNKELIINETVPNRFSPKSPDKAHLNLHINSLELGDSAVYFCASSQAQGAATEAFFGQGTRLTVV.

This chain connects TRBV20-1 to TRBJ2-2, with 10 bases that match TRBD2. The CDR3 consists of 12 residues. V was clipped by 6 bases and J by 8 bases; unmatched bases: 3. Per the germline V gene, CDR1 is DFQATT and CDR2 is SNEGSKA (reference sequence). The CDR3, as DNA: TGCAGTGCCGGTAGCGGGAGGGGGGAGCTGTTTTTT. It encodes CSAGSGRGELFF.

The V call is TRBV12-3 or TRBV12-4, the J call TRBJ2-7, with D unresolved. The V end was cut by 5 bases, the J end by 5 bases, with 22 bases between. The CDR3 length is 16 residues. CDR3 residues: CASSNEARTPGNEQYF. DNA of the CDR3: TGTGCCAGCAGTAACGAGGCGCGGACCCCTGGGAACGAGCAGTACTTC.

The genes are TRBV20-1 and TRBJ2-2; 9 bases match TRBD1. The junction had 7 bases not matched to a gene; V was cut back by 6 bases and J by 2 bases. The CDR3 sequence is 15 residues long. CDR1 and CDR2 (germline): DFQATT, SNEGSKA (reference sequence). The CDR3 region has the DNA TGCAGTGCCCGAAGGACAGGGGTCAACACCGGGGAGCTGTTTTTT. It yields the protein CSARRTGVNTGELFF.

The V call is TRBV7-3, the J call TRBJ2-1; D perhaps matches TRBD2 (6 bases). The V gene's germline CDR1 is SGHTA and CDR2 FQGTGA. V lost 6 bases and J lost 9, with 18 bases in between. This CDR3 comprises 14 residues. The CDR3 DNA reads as TGTGCCAGCAGGCCCGGGACTCGGGAGAGTGAGCAGTTCTTC. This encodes CASRPGTRESEQFF.

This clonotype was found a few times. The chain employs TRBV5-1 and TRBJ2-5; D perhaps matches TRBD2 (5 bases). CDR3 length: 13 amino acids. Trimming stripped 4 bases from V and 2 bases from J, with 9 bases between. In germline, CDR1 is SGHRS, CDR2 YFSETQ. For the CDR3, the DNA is TGCGCCAGCAGCCCGGCGGGTCAAGAGACCCAGTACTTC. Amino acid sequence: CASSPAGQETQYF.

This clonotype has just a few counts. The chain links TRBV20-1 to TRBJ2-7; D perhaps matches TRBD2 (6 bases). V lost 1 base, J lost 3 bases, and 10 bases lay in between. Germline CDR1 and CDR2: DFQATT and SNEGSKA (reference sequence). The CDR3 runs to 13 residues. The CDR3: CSARGGINYEQYF. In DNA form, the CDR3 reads TGCAGTGCTAGAGGCGGGATAAACTACGAGCAGTACTTC.

CDR3 bases: TGCAGCGCCATAGCGGAAAACTCCTACAATGAGCAGTTCTTC. This translates into CSAIAENSYNEQFF. The chain recombines TRBV29-1 with TRBJ2-1; D is perhaps TRBD2 (6 bases). The CDR3 is 14 amino acids. With 7 bases removed from V and 0 bases from J, the gap between germline ends came to 13 bases. Germline values: CDR1 SQVTM, CDR2 ANQGSEA.

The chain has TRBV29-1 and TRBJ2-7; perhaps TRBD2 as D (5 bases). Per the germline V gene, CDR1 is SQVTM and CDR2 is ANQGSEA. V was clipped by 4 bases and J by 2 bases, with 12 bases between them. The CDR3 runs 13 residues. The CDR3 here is CSVGAGPAYEQYF. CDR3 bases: TGCAGCGTTGGGGCGGGCCCCGCCTACGAGCAGTACTTC.

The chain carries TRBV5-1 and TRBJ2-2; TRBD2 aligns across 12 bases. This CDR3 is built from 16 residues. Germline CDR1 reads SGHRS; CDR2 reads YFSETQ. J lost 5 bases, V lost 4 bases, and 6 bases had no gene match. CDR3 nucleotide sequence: TGCGCCAGCAGCCCGACGACTAGCGGGAGAACCGGGGAGCTGTTTTTT. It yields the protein CASSPTTSGRTGELFF.